This passage covers 24 T cell receptor beta chains from one sample sequenced in a study of CD8 T cells in Susac syndrome. The RNA, about 0.45 to 1 ug, was put through reverse transcription using random hexamers. From the immunoSEQ multiplex PCR reads, TCRdb called clonotypes with MiXCR, one entry per CDR3 protein. The sample shows 150,000 to 200,000 distinct CDR3 sequences, about 93% of them seen only once. Sequences were obtained from CD4+ T cells from PBMCs. The receptors originated from a human donor in good health.

The chain links TRBV12-3 or TRBV12-4 to TRBJ1-2, with D perhaps TRBD1 (5 bases). V was shortened by 6 bases and J by 5 bases, with 13 bases between the two germline ends. The CDR3 extends over 13 amino acids. The CDR3 is CASSQPGFYGYTF. In DNA, the CDR3 is TGTGCCAGCAGCCAGCCAGGGTTTTATGGCTACACCTTC.

The chain carries TRBV5-1 and TRBJ2-1; 14 positions agree with TRBD2. With 4 bases clipped from V and 7 bases from J, the junction kept 4 bases outside the gene matches. Germline V gives CDR1 SGHRS, CDR2 YFSETQ. This CDR3 spans 15 amino acids. The CDR3 loop is CASSETSGGANEQFF. The CDR3 DNA follows: TGCGCCAGCAGCGAGACTAGCGGGGGGGCAAATGAGCAGTTCTTC.

The chain recombines TRBV12-3 or TRBV12-4 with TRBJ1-2, with D maybe TRBD1 (6 bases). V dropped 5 bases and J dropped 8 bases, with 15 bases sitting between them. This CDR3 spans 13 amino acids. The CDR3 loop is CASSANRDRGYTF. The CDR3, as DNA: TGTGCCAGCAGTGCCAACAGGGACCGCGGCTACACCTTC.

The chain joins TRBV11-1 to TRBJ1-2; D is undetermined. The germline gives CDR1 SGHAT, CDR2 FQDESV (reference sequence). This CDR3 comprises 11 residues. V lost 4 bases, J lost 11 bases, and 11 bases lay in between. CDR3 in DNA: TGTGCCAGCAGCTCTCGGACGGCGTACACCTTC. Its translation is CASSSRTAYTF.

This chain joins TRBV12-3 or TRBV12-4 and TRBJ1-5; maybe TRBD1 (5 bases). The CDR3 runs 14 residues. The V end lost 6 bases, the J end lost 6 bases, and 15 bases lay between the germline ends. The CDR3 sequence is CASSATGGGQPQHF. The DNA of the CDR3 is TGTGCCAGCAGCGCTACGGGGGGGGGTCAGCCCCAGCATTTT.

This clonotype was seen once. V gene TRBV4-2 combines with J gene TRBJ2-1, with D perhaps given as TRBD1 or TRBD2 (7 bases each). Germline-derived CDR1 and CDR2 are LGHNA and YNFKEQ. The CDR3 runs to 17 residues. V lost 4 bases, J lost 4 bases, and 20 bases lay in between. CDR3 protein: CASSPQAGTEFYNEQFF. For the CDR3, the DNA is TGTGCCAGCAGCCCCCAAGCGGGGACAGAGTTTTACAATGAGCAGTTCTTC.

The rearrangement uses TRBV3-1 and TRBJ2-1; D uncertain. The ends were cut back, 10 bases at V and 2 bases at J, with 6 bases in the middle. This CDR3 comprises 11 residues. Germline-derived CDR1 and CDR2 are LGHDT and YNNKEL (reference sequence). In DNA form, the CDR3 reads TGTGCCATCTCAGCCTACAATGAGCAGTTCTTC. Translation: CAISAYNEQFF.

V gene TRBV2 combines with J gene TRBJ1-2; 7 nucleotides line up with TRBD1. V lost 6 bases, J lost 4 bases, and 8 bases stayed unmatched. Germline V gene data show CDR1 as SNHLY and CDR2 as FYNNEI. The CDR3 length is 14 residues. CDR3 DNA sequence: TGTGCCAGCAGAACAGGACAGGAGTCCTATGGCTACACCTTC. This sequence encodes CASRTGQESYGYTF.

The chain carries TRBV7-9 and TRBJ1-4; D may be TRBD1 (5 bases). This CDR3 is built from 14 residues. Trimming took off 4 bases at V and 2 bases at J, with 8 bases between the two ends. Germline V gene data show CDR1 as SEHNR and CDR2 as FQNEAQ (reference sequence). This CDR3 reads CASSWGSTNEKLFF. The CDR3 nucleotides read TGTGCCAGCAGCTGGGGGAGCACTAATGAAAAACTGTTTTTT.

This clonotype showed up just once. This rearrangement joins TRBV7-9 to TRBJ2-1; 12 bases are shared with TRBD2. After removal of 4 bases from V and 4 bases from J, the junction contained 2 bases not matched to a gene. From germline, CDR1 is SEHNR and CDR2 FQNEAQ (reference sequence). The CDR3 runs 15 residues. CDR3 in DNA: TGTGCCAGCAGCTCACTAGCGGGGGGTTACAATGAGCAGTTCTTC. It specifies CASSSLAGGYNEQFF.

The J gene is TRBJ1-2, the V gene TRBV5-1; TRBD1 aligns across 12 bases. The CDR3 consists of 14 residues. V was clipped by 5 bases and J by 3 bases; unmatched bases: 2. In germline, CDR1 is SGHRS, CDR2 YFSETQ. The CDR3 loop reads CASRGTGGYYGYTF. The CDR3 DNA reads as TGCGCCAGCAGAGGGACAGGGGGCTACTATGGCTACACCTTC.

As to this clonotype: No conserved phenylalanine or tryptophan is present at the end of the CDR3, so a read error is the likely explanation. The DNA is left out, because the CDR3 cannot be placed on it with certainty; the CDR3 is given as TCRdb lists it. The J gene is TRBJ2-1, the V gene TRBV1; the D call of TRBD1 is as the table states it, not checked on the DNA. TRBV1 is a documented pseudogene. The CDR3 is 13 amino acids long, termini counted. The chain's CDR3 is CTSSQRSGAKRGV.

This clonotype was seen only a few times. V usage is TRBV3-1 and J usage is TRBJ2-1; TRBD2 aligns across 8 bases. This CDR3 is built from 16 residues. J gave up 4 bases and V 3 bases, and 8 bases lay outside the gene matches. Per germline, CDR1 LGHDT and CDR2 YNNKEL (reference sequence). CDR3 region: CASSQGLAGWYNEQFF. The CDR3 nucleotides read TGTGCCAGCAGCCAGGGGCTAGCGGGTTGGTACAATGAGCAGTTCTTC.

This clonotype was seen only once. V usage is TRBV30 and J usage is TRBJ2-3, with TRBD2 identical over 14 bases. The CDR3 extends over 15 amino acids. Unmatched junction bases numbered 6, after V lost 3 bases and J lost 7 bases. The V gene's germline CDR1 is GTSNPN and CDR2 SVGIG (reference sequence). In DNA form, the CDR3 reads TGTGCCTGGAGCCGGACTAGCGGGGGGTCAAATACGCAGTATTTT. It translates to CAWSRTSGGSNTQYF.

V and J are TRBV20-1 and TRBJ1-6; D is uncertain. The CDR3 sequence is 14 residues long. The ends were cut back, 5 bases at V and 6 bases at J, with 14 bases in the middle. The V gene's germline CDR1 is DFQATT and CDR2 SNEGSKA (reference sequence). The CDR3 loop is CSAQGLVPNSPLHF. CDR3 in DNA: TGCAGTGCTCAAGGACTCGTCCCTAATTCACCCCTCCACTTT.

The chain recombines TRBV15 with TRBJ2-1; the D call may be TRBD1 or TRBD2 (6 bases each). V lost 0 bases, J lost 4 bases, and 22 bases lay in between. The CDR3 totals 19 residues. Germline lookup yields CDR1 LNHNV and CDR2 YYDKDF (reference sequence). The CDR3 DNA sequence: TGTGCCACCAGCAGAGATGGGGGCGGGGTAGTAATGGGATACAATGAGCAGTTCTTC. Its protein is CATSRDGGGVVMGYNEQFF.

As concerns this clonotype: A read error may account for a junction end that differs from germline. The genes are TRBV15 and TRBJ2-7, with 7 nucleotides matching TRBD1. The germline V gene encodes CDR1 LNHNV and CDR2 YYDKDF (reference sequence). This CDR3 spans 14 amino acids. The CDR3 loop reads CATSRDWPPGQLFF. The CDR3 DNA sequence: TGTGCCACCAGCAGAGATTGGCCTCCGGGACAGCTTTTCTTC.

The chain links TRBV7-9 to TRBJ2-5, with unresolved D. Germline V gives CDR1 SEHNR, CDR2 FQNEAQ (reference sequence). The CDR3 length is 12 residues. Trimming took off 8 bases at V and 1 base at J, with 8 bases between the two ends. The CDR3 loop is CASGRAQETQYF. The CDR3 nucleotides are TGTGCCAGCGGAAGAGCCCAAGAGACCCAGTACTTC.

This chain links TRBV9 with TRBJ2-3; D may be TRBD1 or TRBD2 (5 bases each). Trimming pared 0 bases from V and 3 bases from J, leaving 8 bases between. This CDR3 is built from 14 residues. Germline V CDR1 and CDR2: SGDLS, YYNGEE. The CDR3 DNA follows: TGTGCCAGCAGCGTAGACGGGGCAACAGATACGCAGTATTTT. This translates into CASSVDGATDTQYF.

The chain combines TRBV27 with TRBJ2-5, with TRBD1 matching over 10 bases. Germline CDR1 is MNHEY and CDR2 is SMNVEV (reference sequence). The J segment lost 8 bases and the V segment lost 6 bases, leaving 6 bases of the junction unmatched. This CDR3 comprises 13 residues. The DNA of the CDR3 is TGTGCCAGCAGACAGACAGGGGGCGGAACCCAGTACTTC. Its translation is CASRQTGGGTQYF.

V gene TRBV10-3 combines with J gene TRBJ2-5; D perhaps matches TRBD1 (5 bases). Germline V gene sequence: CDR1 ENHRY, CDR2 SYGVKD. With 7 bases removed from V and 2 bases from J, the gap between germline ends came to 11 bases. The CDR3 loop spans 13 amino acids. In DNA form, the CDR3 reads TGTGCCATCAAGGGGTCCCAGCAAGAGACCCAGTACTTC. Encoded protein: CAIKGSQQETQYF.

V is TRBV20-1 and J is TRBJ1-1; D uncertain. There are 13 residues in the CDR3. The V and J ends lost 1 base and 5 bases respectively, with 11 bases between them. Germline CDR1 and CDR2: DFQATT and SNEGSKA (reference sequence). The CDR3 DNA follows: TGCAGTGCTAGAGGGGCGGGCGGGACTGAAGCTTTCTTT. It translates to CSARGAGGTEAFF.

The rearrangement joins TRBV11-2 to TRBJ2-1; weak D call: TRBD2 (7 bases). Trimming took 5 bases from V and 7 from J, leaving 15 bases between them. This CDR3 spans 14 amino acids. Germline values: CDR1 SGHAT, CDR2 FQNNGV. The chain's CDR3 is CASSPAGAGNEQFF. DNA of the CDR3: TGTGCCAGCAGCCCCGCGGGGGCGGGGAATGAGCAGTTCTTC.

The chain uses TRBV5-1 and TRBJ2-1, with D perhaps TRBD2 (5 bases). CDR3 length: 14 residues. Germline V gene sequence: CDR1 SGHRS, CDR2 YFSETQ. V was clipped by 2 bases and J by 10 bases, with 16 bases between them. The CDR3 DNA is TGCGCCAGCAGCTTAGGACGGGCCGGGGAGGAGCAGTTCTTC. Translation gives CASSLGRAGEEQFF.